The next 31 T cell receptor beta chains were all read from a single sample in a study of T-cell reconstitution after alpha-beta-depleted transplantation in children. The TCRbeta library was prepared with unique molecular identifiers. MiXCR, applied by TCRdb to the PCR reads, yields one record per CDR3 protein. The sample includes approximately 800,000 distinct CDR3 sequences, under 20% of them seen just once. Material: PBMCs, mostly from graft donor cells, obtained 360 days after TCRalphabeta/CD19-depleted stem cell transplant. These receptors were obtained from a male patient younger than 18 who had a stem cell transplant for acute lymphoblastic leukemia, so the T cells may come from the graft donor.

This clonotype was seen only a few times. The chain links TRBV11-2 to TRBJ2-7; the D is unclear. Germline CDR1 reads SGHAT; CDR2 reads FQNNGV. The CDR3 length is 13 residues. With 5 bases removed from V and 2 bases from J, the gap between germline ends came to 10 bases. Written as DNA, the CDR3 is TGTGCCAGCAGCCTTCGCCCCGCCTACGAGCAGTACTTC. It encodes CASSLRPAYEQYF.

The chain is built from TRBV13 and TRBJ1-2; maybe TRBD1 (6 bases). The CDR3 covers 17 residues. V dropped 0 bases and J dropped 4 bases, with 18 bases sitting between them. CDR1 PRHDT and CDR2 FYEKMQ come from the germline V gene (reference sequence). As DNA, the CDR3 is TGTGCCAGCAGCTTAGGGCCCGCAGGGAGGGGGGCCTATGGCTACACCTTC. It specifies CASSLGPAGRGAYGYTF.

This clonotype was seen only a few times. Without the conserved terminal phenylalanine or tryptophan, this CDR3 likely stems from a read error. V usage is TRBV10-3 and J usage is TRBJ2-1, with 7 bases fitting TRBD1. V lost 6 bases, J lost 0 bases, and 11 bases stayed unmatched. CDR1 and CDR2 (germline): ENHRY, SYGVKD. CDR3 size: 17 residues. CDR3 sequence reads: CAISDPPTGSSYNEQFS. The CDR3 DNA sequence: TGTGCCATCAGCGACCCACCGACAGGGAGCTCCTACAATGAGCAGTTCTCC.

The rearrangement uses TRBV11-2 and TRBJ2-7, with a weak D call TRBD2 (6 bases). Germline CDR1 SGHAT, CDR2 FQNNGV. Trimming stripped 3 bases from V and 0 bases from J, with 21 bases between. This CDR3 spans 18 amino acids. The DNA for the CDR3 is TGTGCCAGCAGCTTCCTTGGTTTTCGGGGGAGACTCTCCTACGAGCAGTACTTC. Its translation is CASSFLGFRGRLSYEQYF.

This clonotype was seen a handful of times. V is TRBV5-4 and J is TRBJ2-7; 8 bases agree with TRBD2. The CDR3 is 14 amino acids. V dropped 4 bases and J dropped 6; count of bases not matched to a gene: 9. Germline loops: CDR1 SGHNT, CDR2 YYREEE (reference sequence). The CDR3 protein is CASSNGLANPEQYF. The CDR3 DNA reads TGTGCCAGCAGCAACGGACTAGCCAACCCCGAGCAGTACTTC.

This rearrangement joins TRBV5-1 to TRBJ1-1; TRBD1 matches at 8 bases. Germline-derived CDR1 and CDR2 are SGHRS and YFSETQ. The CDR3 consists of 16 residues. Germline trimming cut 0 bases from V and 0 bases from J; bases unmatched to any gene: 4. The CDR3 DNA follows: TGCGCCAGCAGCTTGGGACAGGGGTTCATGAACACTGAAGCTTTCTTT. This codes for CASSLGQGFMNTEAFF.

This clonotype was recorded a few times. The rearrangement joins TRBV27 to TRBJ1-2; TRBD1 might be the D (6 bases). Germline CDR1 MNHEY, CDR2 SMNVEV (reference sequence). The CDR3 extends over 13 amino acids. V lost 4 bases to trimming and J lost 7 bases, with 13 bases between them. The CDR3 region is CASSSPGAGGYTF. The CDR3 DNA follows: TGTGCCAGCAGTTCCCCGGGGGCAGGTGGCTACACCTTC.

DNA for the CDR3: TGTGCCAGCAGTGACCTAGGGACCCAGTACTTC. Amino acids: CASSDLGTQYF. This chain links TRBV12-3 or TRBV12-4 with TRBJ2-5; no clear D. CDR3 length: 11 residues. The V end lost 5 bases, the J end lost 7 bases, and 8 bases lay between the germline ends.

In its sample, this clonotype was seen a few times. One end of the junction does not line up with germline, which may come from a read error. V usage is TRBV20-1 and J usage is TRBJ2-3; unclear D gene. The germline V gene encodes CDR1 DFQATT and CDR2 SNEGSKA (reference sequence). The CDR3 has 13 residues. The CDR3 sequence is CSAGEPITDTQYF. CDR3 DNA sequence: TGCAGTGCTGGAGAGCCGATCACAGATACGCAGTATTTT.

The V gene is TRBV5-1, the J gene TRBJ2-3; 7 bases agree with TRBD2. This CDR3 region has 15 residues. From germline, CDR1 is SGHRS and CDR2 YFSETQ. J lost 1 base, V lost 4 bases, and 6 bases had no gene match. DNA of the CDR3: TGCGCCAGCAGCGGCGCGGGGGTGGGCACAGATACGCAGTATTTT. Encoded protein: CASSGAGVGTDTQYF.

V usage is TRBV5-4 and J usage is TRBJ2-1; D is ambiguous. The CDR3 covers 15 residues. The V end was cut by 2 bases, the J end by 2 bases, with 11 bases between. Germline CDR1 is SGHNT and CDR2 is YYREEE (reference sequence). This chain's CDR3 is CASSFYHGPYNEQFF. The CDR3 DNA reads as TGTGCCAGCAGCTTCTATCACGGCCCCTACAATGAGCAGTTCTTC.

The table lists this clonotype with a few counts. This chain connects TRBV6-5 to TRBJ1-5; a weak D match, TRBD1 (6 bases). This CDR3 is 16 amino acids long. The germline gives CDR1 MNHEY, CDR2 SVGAGI. Trimming cost V 2 bases and J 0 bases, with 11 bases left between them. CDR3 bases: TGTGCCAGCAGTTACCTTGCAGGGGATAGCAATCAGCCCCAGCATTTT. Translation: CASSYLAGDSNQPQHF.

This clonotype was seen ten or more times. The rearrangement uses TRBV5-6 and TRBJ2-5; 7 bases map to TRBD1. V lost 3 bases and J lost 3; bases outside the gene matches: 2. The CDR3 loop spans 13 amino acids. Germline values: CDR1 SGHDT, CDR2 YYEEEE. The DNA of the CDR3 is TGTGCCAGCAGCTCCGGGACAGAAGAGACCCAGTACTTC. It specifies CASSSGTEETQYF.

V and J are TRBV7-9 and TRBJ2-7; D not resolved. Germline CDR1 and CDR2: SEHNR and FQNEAQ (reference sequence). This CDR3 comprises 15 residues. V was trimmed by 5 bases and J by 0 bases, leaving 14 bases between them. The CDR3 spells CASSASDPSSYEQYF. CDR3 nucleotide sequence: TGTGCCAGCAGCGCAAGCGATCCTAGCTCCTACGAGCAGTACTTC. The complete variable domain, with remaining parts taken from reference TRBV7-9 and TRBJ2-7, reads DTGVSQNPRHKITKRGQNVTFRCDPISEHNRLYWYRQTLGQGPEFLTYFQNEAQLEKSRLLSDRFSAERPKGSFSTLEIQRTEQGDSAMYLCASSASDPSSYEQYFGPGTRLTVT.

This clonotype has more than one count but fewer than ten. V and J are TRBV30 and TRBJ2-7; 7 bases are a match to TRBD2. Per the germline V gene, CDR1 is GTSNPN and CDR2 is SVGIG (reference sequence). V trimming: 2 bases; J trimming: 3 bases; junction bases outside the gene matches: 13. There are 16 residues in the CDR3. The CDR3 DNA is TGTGCCTGGAGTCCTAGAGGGTCTAGCGGAGTCTACGAGCAGTACTTC. Translated: CAWSPRGSSGVYEQYF.

Only a few counts were recorded for this clonotype. The chain uses TRBV29-1 and TRBJ2-2; possibly TRBD1 or TRBD2 for D (6 bases each). The germline gives CDR1 SQVTM, CDR2 ANQGSEA. The germline V and J ends were trimmed by 8 bases and 1 base, with 14 bases remaining between them. CDR3 length equals 14 residues. CDR3 residues: CSTYGGQNTGELFF. CDR3 nucleotides: TGCAGCACCTACGGGGGACAGAACACCGGGGAGCTGTTTTTT.

This clonotype was seen at least ten times. This chain links TRBV12-3 or TRBV12-4 with TRBJ2-5; the match to TRBD2 covers 7 bases. The CDR3 covers 14 residues. The V gene end was trimmed by 5 bases and the J gene end by 5 bases; junction bases not matched to a gene: 8. DNA of the CDR3: TGTGCCAGCAGTACAGGACTAGAGAAGGAGACCCAGTACTTC. This gives the protein CASSTGLEKETQYF.

This clonotype was observed a handful of times. The chain has TRBV4-1 and TRBJ2-1, with 7 bases identical to TRBD2. Germline V gives CDR1 MGHRA, CDR2 YSYEKL. With V trimmed by 1 base and J by 8 bases, 8 bases remained unmatched. CDR3 size: 15 residues. As DNA, the CDR3 is TGCGCCAGCAGCCAAGCTTGGACTAGGAATCATGAGCAGTTCTTC. As protein: CASSQAWTRNHEQFF.

This clonotype came up many times. The chain has TRBV9 and TRBJ2-6; D is unresolved. The ends were cut back, 0 bases at V and 3 bases at J, with 7 bases in the middle. The CDR3 has 15 amino acids. CDR1 is SGDLS, CDR2 YYNGEE, per germline. CDR3 nucleotides: TGTGCCAGCAGCGTAGTACCGGGTGGGGCCAACGTCCTGACTTTC. Its translation is CASSVVPGGANVLTF. Looking up the rest from reference TRBV9 and TRBJ2-6 gives the full variable domain: DSGVTQTPKHLITATGQRVTLRCSPRSGDLSVYWYQQSLDQGLQFLIQYYNGEERAKGNILERFSAQQFPDLHSELNLSSLELGDSALYFCASSVVPGGANVLTFGAGSRLTVL.

This clonotype appeared a few times. The genes are TRBV20-1 and TRBJ2-7; no definite D call. Trimming pared 5 bases from V and 1 base from J, leaving 15 bases between. The CDR3 runs 14 residues. The germline gives CDR1 DFQATT, CDR2 SNEGSKA (reference sequence). The CDR3 loop reads CSAGPVGQSYEQYF. The CDR3 DNA follows: TGCAGTGCTGGGCCTGTAGGGCAGTCCTACGAGCAGTACTTC.

This clonotype was detected only a few times. V is TRBV5-1 and J is TRBJ1-1; no definite D call. Per the germline V gene, CDR1 is SGHRS and CDR2 is YFSETQ. CDR3 length equals 14 residues. V was pared by 0 bases and J by 5 bases, with 11 bases between. The CDR3 spells CASSLASTGTEAFF. DNA for the CDR3: TGCGCCAGCAGCTTGGCCAGTACCGGGACTGAAGCTTTCTTT. Supplemented by reference TRBV5-1 and TRBJ1-1, the full variable domain reads KAGVTQTPRYLIKTRGQQVTLSCSPISGHRSVSWYQQTPGQGLQFLFEYFSETQRNKGNFPGRFSGRQFSNSRSEMNVSTLELGDSALYLCASSLASTGTEAFFGQGTRLTVV.

In its sample, this clonotype was seen a few times. Here the CDR3 DNA reads TGTGCCAGCACACCCGGCTTTTTCAGCGGAAACACAGATACGCAGTATTTT. Its translation: CASTPGFFSGNTDTQYF. The chain couples TRBV5-6 to TRBJ2-3, with D tentatively TRBD2 (5 bases). The CDR3 length is 17 residues. Per germline, CDR1 SGHDT and CDR2 YYEEEE. The V gene lost 6 bases and the J gene lost 2 bases, with 22 bases spanning the gap.

The chain employs TRBV24-1 and TRBJ2-1; D might be TRBD1 (7 bases). Germline assignment: CDR1 KGHDR and CDR2 SFDVKD. CDR3 size: 13 residues. The V end was cut by 8 bases, the J end by 9 bases, with 16 bases between. The CDR3 DNA reads TGTGCCACCACACAGGGGTTGGAGGGTGAGCAGTTCTTC. Protein sequence: CATTQGLEGEQFF.

This clonotype was found a few times. V is TRBV3-1 and J is TRBJ2-7; D is unclear. V gave up 1 base and J gave up 4 bases, with 8 bases separating them. The CDR3 has 13 amino acids. Germline lookup yields CDR1 LGHDT and CDR2 YNNKEL (reference sequence). The CDR3 loop is CASSQGARYEQYF. In DNA, the CDR3 is TGTGCCAGCAGCCAAGGGGCCAGGTACGAGCAGTACTTC.

V is TRBV7-6 and J is TRBJ2-3, with D perhaps matching TRBD2 (5 bases). The CDR3 loop spans 16 amino acids. Per germline, CDR1 SGHVS and CDR2 FNYEAQ. Trimming shortened V by 5 bases and J by 0 bases, and 15 bases separated the two germline ends. The CDR3 DNA reads as TGTGCCAGCAGCCCTTGGACTGTCACTAGCACAGATACGCAGTATTTT. Translating it yields CASSPWTVTSTDTQYF.

The chain uses TRBV9 and TRBJ2-7; 14 bases align to TRBD2. Germline CDR1 is SGDLS and CDR2 is YYNGEE. CDR3 length: 20 amino acids. The junction had 21 bases not matched to a gene; V was cut back by 4 bases and J by 6 bases. CDR3 sequence (DNA): TGTGCCAGCAGCCCTATATTCCCACCCAGTCGACTAGCGGGAGGGTCCGAGCAGTACTTC. Translation: CASSPIFPPSRLAGGSEQYF. The full variable domain, in which reference TRBV9 and TRBJ2-7 provide the parts outside the CDR3, is DSGVTQTPKHLITATGQRVTLRCSPRSGDLSVYWYQQSLDQGLQFLIQYYNGEERAKGNILERFSAQQFPDLHSELNLSSLELGDSALYFCASSPIFPPSRLAGGSEQYFGPGTRLTVT.

The rearrangement links TRBV3-1 to TRBJ2-7; D perhaps matches TRBD2 (6 bases). Germline V lookup: CDR1 LGHDT, CDR2 YNNKEL (reference sequence). The CDR3 totals 14 residues. V lost 0 bases to trimming and J lost 0 bases, with 6 bases between them. As DNA, the CDR3 is TGTGCCAGCAGCCAAGAGGGGGGCTCCTACGAGCAGTACTTC. This sequence encodes CASSQEGGSYEQYF.

This clonotype was picked up a small number of times. The J gene is TRBJ2-2, the V gene TRBV4-1, with unresolved D. The CDR3 sequence is 15 residues long. Germline V gene sequence: CDR1 MGHRA, CDR2 YSYEKL. V lost 2 bases and J 1 base, leaving 8 bases between the germline ends. CDR3 sequence: CASSQPTGNTGELFF. CDR3 bases: TGCGCCAGCAGCCAACCGACTGGGAACACCGGGGAGCTGTTTTTT.

The table lists this clonotype with many counts. This sequence joins TRBV27 and TRBJ2-1, with 10 bases that match TRBD2. Germline V lookup: CDR1 MNHEY, CDR2 SMNVEV (reference sequence). The CDR3 has 15 amino acids. V dropped 7 bases and J dropped 10; count of bases not matched to a gene: 13. DNA of the CDR3: TGTGCCAGCACCGAAATTAGCGGGAGGATAAAGGAGCAGTTCTTC. Translation: CASTEISGRIKEQFF.

This clonotype occurred a few times. The chain is built from TRBV11-1 and TRBJ2-3, with 13 bases fitting TRBD2. Germline CDR1 is SGHAT and CDR2 is FQDESV (reference sequence). The trim removed 4 bases at V and 4 bases at J, leaving 11 bases unmatched. CDR3 length equals 18 residues. The CDR3 is CASSSHYLLAGGPDTQYF. Here the CDR3 DNA reads TGTGCCAGCAGCTCACATTACTTACTAGCGGGAGGGCCAGATACGCAGTATTTT.

This clonotype was found a few times. CDR3 sequence reads: CASSLAGQGGETQYF. The CDR3 coding sequence is TGCGCCAGCAGCTTGGCCGGGCAGGGGGGCGAGACCCAGTACTTC. The chain links TRBV5-1 to TRBJ2-5; D possibly corresponds to TRBD1 (7 bases). The CDR3 has 15 amino acids. The germline CDR1 and CDR2 sequences are SGHRS and YFSETQ. The V end lost 0 bases, the J end lost 5 bases, and 14 bases lay between the germline ends.